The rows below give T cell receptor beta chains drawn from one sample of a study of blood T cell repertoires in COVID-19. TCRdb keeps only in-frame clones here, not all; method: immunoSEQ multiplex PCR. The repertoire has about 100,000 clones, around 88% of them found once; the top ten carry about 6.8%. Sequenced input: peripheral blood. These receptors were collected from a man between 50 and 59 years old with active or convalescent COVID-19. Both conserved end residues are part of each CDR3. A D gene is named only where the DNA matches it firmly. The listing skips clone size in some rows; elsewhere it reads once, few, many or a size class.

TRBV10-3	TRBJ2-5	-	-	TGTGCCATCACGGCGGCTTCCTCGGAGACCCAGTACTTC	CAITAASSETQYF
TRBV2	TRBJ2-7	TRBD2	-	TGTGCCAGCAGAGGCGGGGGCTACGAGCAGTACTTC	CASRGGGYEQYF
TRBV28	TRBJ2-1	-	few	TGTGCCAGCAGTTTCCTAGCCAATGAGCAGTTCTTC	CASSFLANEQFF
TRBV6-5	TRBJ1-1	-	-	TGTGCCAGCAGAATATACGGGGGCACTGAAGCTTTCTTT	CASRIYGGTEAFF
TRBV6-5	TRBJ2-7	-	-	TGTGCCAGCAACTTTCCCCCGACCTACGAGCAGTACTTC	CASNFPPTYEQYF
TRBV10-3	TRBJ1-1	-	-	TGTGCCATCAGTGTTCAGGGAATTGACACTGAAGCTTTCTTT	CAISVQGIDTEAFF
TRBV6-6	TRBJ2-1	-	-	TGTGCCAGCACCCCACCAGGGACTGTATACAATGAGCAGTTCTTC	CASTPPGTVYNEQFF
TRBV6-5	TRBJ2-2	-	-	TGTGCCAGCAGTTACTCGAGGGTCCGGAATACCGGGGAGCTGTTTTTT	CASSYSRVRNTGELFF
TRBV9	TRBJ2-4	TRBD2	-	TGTGCCAGCAGCCCGGACCTAGGACTAGCGGGAGGGCTGGCCAAAAACATTCAGTACTTC	CASSPDLGLAGGLAKNIQYF
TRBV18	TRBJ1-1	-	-	TGTGCCAGCTCTTCCGGTTTTGGGAACACTGAAGCTTTCTTT	CASSSGFGNTEAFF
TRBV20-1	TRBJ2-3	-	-	TGCAGTGCTCACGACTACGTGGGGCAGTATTTT	CSAHDYVGQYF
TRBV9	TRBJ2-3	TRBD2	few	TGTGCCAGCAGCTATAGCGGGAGGGCAGCAGATACGCAGTATTTT	CASSYSGRAADTQYF
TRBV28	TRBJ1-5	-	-	TGTGCCAGCAGCATAACTACGATCAGCAATCAGCCCCAGCATTTT	CASSITTISNQPQHF
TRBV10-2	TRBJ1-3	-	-	TGCGCCAGCAGTGAAGCCGGCTCTGGAAACACCATATATTTT	CASSEAGSGNTIYF
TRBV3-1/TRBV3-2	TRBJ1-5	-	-	TGTGCCAGCAGCCAACTCGGTCGCAATCAGCCCCAGCATTTT	CASSQLGRNQPQHF
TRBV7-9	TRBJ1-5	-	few	TGTGCCAGCAGCCCGACTGGTTATCAGCCCCAGCATTTT	CASSPTGYQPQHF
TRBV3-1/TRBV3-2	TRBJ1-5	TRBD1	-	TGTGCCAGCAGCTCATGTCCCGGGACAGGGGGAGACAATCAGCCCCAGCATTTT	CASSSCPGTGGDNQPQHF
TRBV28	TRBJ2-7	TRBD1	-	TGTGCCAGCAGTCTACCGGGACAGGGGGCCGGGTACGAGCAGTACTTC	CASSLPGQGAGYEQYF
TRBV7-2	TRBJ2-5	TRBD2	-	TGTGCCAGCGCCATAGCGGGAGGGCGAGAGACCCAGTACTTC	CASAIAGGRETQYF
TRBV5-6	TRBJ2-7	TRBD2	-	TGTGCCAGCAGATCAAAAGCGGGGCACTCCTACGAGCAGTACTTC	CASRSKAGHSYEQYF
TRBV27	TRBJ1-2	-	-	TGTGCCAGCGCGGGACCCCAGACTTATGGCTACACCTTC	CASAGPQTYGYTF
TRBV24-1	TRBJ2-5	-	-	TGTGCCACCAGTGGTCAGGGAACGGAGACCCAGTACTTC	CATSGQGTETQYF
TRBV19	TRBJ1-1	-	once	TGTGCCAGTAGTCCGAGAGGGGGTCGGGGCACTGAAGCTTTCTTT	CASSPRGGRGTEAFF
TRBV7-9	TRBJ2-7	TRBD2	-	TGTGCCAGCAGCTCTAGCCGAGCGGGAGCTGGAGAGCAGTACTTC	CASSSSRAGAGEQYF
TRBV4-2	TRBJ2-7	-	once	TGTGCCAGCAGCATGCAAGGCGGGGAAACCTACGAGCAGTACTTC	CASSMQGGETYEQYF
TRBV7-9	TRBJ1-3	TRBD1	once	TGTGCCAGCAGCCCAGGGGGCGCGTCAGGAAACACCATATATTTT	CASSPGGASGNTIYF
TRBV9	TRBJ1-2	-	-	TGTGCCAGCAGGGAGGGTGGTGGCTTC	CASREGGGF
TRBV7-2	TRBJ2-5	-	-	TGTGCCAGCAGCCGCGTTGGGGGGAGCCAAGAGACCCAGTACTTC	CASSRVGGSQETQYF
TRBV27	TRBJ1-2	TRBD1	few	TGTGCCAGCAGCCTACAGGGGTTCGGTGGCTACACCTTC	CASSLQGFGGYTF
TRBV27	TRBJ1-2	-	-	TGTGCCAGCAGAAGGGGAACAGGGCGAGCTAACTATGGCTACACCTTC	CASRRGTGRANYGYTF
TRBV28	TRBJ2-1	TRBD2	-	TGTGCCAGCAGTATCGGACTAGCGGGAGTGGGGAATGAGCAGTTCTTC	CASSIGLAGVGNEQFF
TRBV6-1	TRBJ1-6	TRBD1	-	TGTGCCAGCAGTCCCTTGGACAGGGTGAATTCACCCCTCCACTTT	CASSPLDRVNSPLHF
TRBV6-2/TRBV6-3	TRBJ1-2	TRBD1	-	TGTGCCAGCAGTTACCCCGGAGGGGGCCAGGGCTACACCTTC	CASSYPGGGQGYTF
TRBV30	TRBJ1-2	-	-	TGTGCCTGTCCCCTCCCCAGCTATGGCTACACCTTC	CACPLPSYGYTF
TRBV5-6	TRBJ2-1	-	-	TGTGCCAGCAGCGAAAATCGGGGCAATGAGCAGTTCTTC	CASSENRGNEQFF
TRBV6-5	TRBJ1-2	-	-	TGTGCCAGCAATCCCGCAGGTCAGGTGGGTGGCTACACCTTC	CASNPAGQVGGYTF
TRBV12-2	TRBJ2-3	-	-	TGTGCAAGTCGCCAAGGACTAGTGCGGGATACGCAGTATTTT	CASRQGLVRDTQYF
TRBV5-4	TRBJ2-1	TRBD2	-	TGTGCCAGCAGCATAGCGGGAGGGTCCTACAATGAGCAGTTCTTC	CASSIAGGSYNEQFF
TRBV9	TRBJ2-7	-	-	TGTGCCAGCAGCGTAGCAGCGGAACCCTACGAGCAGTACTTC	CASSVAAEPYEQYF
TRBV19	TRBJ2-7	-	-	TGTGCCAGTAGTATAGATCCAGGGATCGCTTCCTACGAGCAGTACTTC	CASSIDPGIASYEQYF
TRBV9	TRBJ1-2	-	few	TGTGCCAGCAGCGTAGGACAGGACTCCTACTATGGCTACACCTTC	CASSVGQDSYYGYTF
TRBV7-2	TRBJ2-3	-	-	TGTGCCAGCAGCCCTCGGGACTTCGTCACACATACGCAGTATTTT	CASSPRDFVTHTQYF
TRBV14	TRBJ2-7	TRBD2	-	TGTGCCAGCAGCCTTACTAGCGGGAGGGCCCTGGACGAGCAGTACTTC	CASSLTSGRALDEQYF
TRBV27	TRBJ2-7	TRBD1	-	TGTGCCAGCAGTTTAATTGTCGGGACAGGGGTGTACGAGCAGTACTTC	CASSLIVGTGVYEQYF
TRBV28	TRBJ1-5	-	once	TGTGCCAGCGGCGGACAGATGTATAGCAATCAGCCCCAGCATTTT	CASGGQMYSNQPQHF
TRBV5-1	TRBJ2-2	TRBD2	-	TGCGCCAGCACGCAAGCGGGGAGGAACACCGGGGAGCTGTTTTTT	CASTQAGRNTGELFF
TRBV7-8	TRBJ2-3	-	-	TGTGCCAGCAGCTTAGTCGCAGGACATAGCACAGATACGCAGTATTTT	CASSLVAGHSTDTQYF